Listed below are T cell receptor beta chains from one sample, sequenced in a study of T-cell reconstitution after alpha-beta-depleted transplantation in children. MiXCR, applied by TCRdb to the PCR reads, yields one record per CDR3 protein. This repertoire shows some 520,000 distinct CDR3 sequences, about 31% found once; its top ten account for under 3%. The sequences come from PBMCs from the stem cell graft donor, collected from the stem cell graft. The source of these receptors is a human donor who donated a stem cell graft to a child with aplastic anemia. Each CDR3 is given with its conserved first and last residue. A D gene is named only where the DNA matches it firmly.

D gene	V gene	J gene	CDR3 protein
TRBD1	TRBV12-3/TRBV12-4	TRBJ1-2	CASSPQSGTGFGYTF
NA	TRBV3-1	TRBJ2-1	CASSQFLHEQFF
NA	TRBV6-1	TRBJ2-6	CASRRQISGANVLTF
NA	TRBV20-1	TRBJ2-1	CSARDLMGGVSVNEQFF
TRBD2	TRBV11-2	TRBJ2-1	CASSFVTSGGNEQFF
NA	TRBV5-1	TRBJ2-3	CASSKTGDTDTQYF
NA	TRBV10-3	TRBJ2-4	CAISDGRAPNIQYF
NA	TRBV29-1	TRBJ1-1	CSAGRARRGTEAFF
NA	TRBV4-3	TRBJ1-5	CASSQDFDQPQHF
NA	TRBV7-2	TRBJ2-7	CASSRPGGNYEQYF
NA	TRBV7-2	TRBJ2-3	CASSSTGRGTDTQYF
TRBD2	TRBV7-6	TRBJ2-5	CASSTRLAGAIGGETQYF
NA	TRBV29-1	TRBJ2-7	CSVGGTVHEQYF
NA	TRBV7-7	TRBJ2-5	CASSQGSVGGQLRTQYF
NA	TRBV10-3	TRBJ1-6	CAISHSGGSPLHF
NA	TRBV12-3/TRBV12-4	TRBJ1-1	CASSASWYTEAFF
NA	TRBV4-2	TRBJ2-7	CASSQGRHEQYF
TRBD1	TRBV6-2/TRBV6-3	TRBJ1-5	CASSFAGTGGDSNQPQHF
TRBD1	TRBV6-5	TRBJ2-7	CASSMTGHEQYF
NA	TRBV12-2	TRBJ1-5	CASRQRPWTGGEMGNQPQHF
NA	TRBV30	TRBJ2-7	CAWSVSGGLRTGEQYF
NA	TRBV19	TRBJ2-5	CASSIDVGETQYF
TRBD1	TRBV6-1	TRBJ2-2	CASRGNQGQGWTGELFF
NA	TRBV25-1	TRBJ1-6	CASSESRANSPLHF
NA	TRBV18	TRBJ1-6	CASSPYQPGENSPLHF
TRBD1	TRBV29-1	TRBJ1-2	CSVGSQGPHTF
TRBD1	TRBV5-1	TRBJ2-7	CASWGTGRASSYEQYF
NA	TRBV12-3/TRBV12-4	TRBJ1-5	CASSAQGTENQPQHF
NA	TRBV28	TRBJ1-1	CASSLLQAANTEAFF
TRBD1	TRBV12-3/TRBV12-4	TRBJ1-1	CASSSHLGQGRTEAFF
NA	TRBV27	TRBJ1-5	CASSLSGVNQPQHF
TRBD1	TRBV5-1	TRBJ2-3	CASSSRTGGRTDTQYF
NA	TRBV15	TRBJ2-6	CATSRDFSSGANVLTF
TRBD2	TRBV27	TRBJ2-1	CASSLGLGLADIYNEQFF
TRBD2	TRBV12-3/TRBV12-4	TRBJ2-2	CASRLAGEVGELFF
TRBD2	TRBV29-1	TRBJ2-7	CSVGSLAGVYEQYF
NA	TRBV9	TRBJ2-2	CASSDRLRSGELFF
NA	TRBV5-1	TRBJ1-4	CASSRTIGEKLFF
TRBD2	TRBV27	TRBJ2-3	CASSSAGLAGAYTQYF
NA	TRBV12-3/TRBV12-4	TRBJ1-4	CASSLEGLGEKLFF
NA	TRBV11-2	TRBJ2-5	CASSLARLQETQYF
TRBD1	TRBV20-1	TRBJ2-3	CSARDRERDTQYF
NA	TRBV7-2	TRBJ1-1	CASSSVLGGNTEAFF
NA	TRBV28	TRBJ2-2	CASRGPTGSFNTGELFF
NA	TRBV20-1	TRBJ1-1	CSARSQGPLNTEAFF
TRBD1	TRBV20-1	TRBJ1-1	CSASRDREAFF
NA	TRBV6-2/TRBV6-3	TRBJ1-2	CASSYGWFYTF
TRBD2	TRBV28	TRBJ2-1	CASRFTSGGRSSYNEQFF
NA	TRBV20-1	TRBJ2-5	CSAPGRTDQETQYF
NA	TRBV12-3/TRBV12-4	TRBJ2-1	CASSSTSSVSSYNEQFF
TRBD2	TRBV11-1	TRBJ2-1	CASSFGLAGERFSYNEQFF
TRBD1	TRBV28	TRBJ1-5	CASRKGQGHLSSQPQHF
NA	TRBV15	TRBJ2-3	CATSRVRTAAGTDTQYF
NA	TRBV9	TRBJ2-3	CASSESDDTQYF
NA	TRBV12-3/TRBV12-4	TRBJ2-1	CASSGTPGPNYNEQFF
TRBD2	TRBV20-1	TRBJ2-3	CSAPAGAGTDTQYF
NA	TRBV6-1	TRBJ2-2	CASSRGLTNTGELFF
NA	TRBV7-9	TRBJ2-4	CASSQDKLAKNIQYF
TRBD1	TRBV7-2	TRBJ2-1	CASSLLGQGSYNEQFF
NA	TRBV12-1	TRBJ1-1	CASSFSEPTEAFF